Following are 25 T cell receptor beta chains from one sample sequenced in a study of blood T cells in healthy people across ages (dated by TCRdb to the mid-2010s). Library preparation used 5' RACE. TCRdb shows the sequencer as Illumina HiSeq 2500. The second PCR ran for about 6 to 12 cycles and used a J-beta primer mix along with a sample-barcoded 5' primer. Using fastp trimming at Q25 and MiXCR clonotype assembly, TCRdb reanalyzed the public sequencing data and kept in-frame beta chains. All rows with the same CDR3 protein become a single entry with the most common DNA and genes. Within this sample are 650,000 to 800,000 distinct CDR3 sequences, with about 51% of them counted one time only. The top ten clonotypes cover approximately 13% of the sample. The source material was blood. The receptors originated from an elderly woman in good health.

This clonotype was seen repeatedly, ten times or more. J is TRBJ2-3 and V is TRBV7-9, with 8 positions matching TRBD1. Germline trimming cut 5 bases from V and 2 bases from J; bases unmatched to any gene: 6. Germline CDR1 SEHNR, CDR2 FQNEAQ (reference sequence). The CDR3 length is 15 residues. The CDR3 protein is CASSDGQGLTDTQYF. The DNA for the CDR3 is TGTGCCAGCAGCGATGGACAGGGCCTCACAGATACGCAGTATTTT.

Ten or more counts support this clonotype. The chain combines TRBV7-6 with TRBJ2-1, with D tentatively TRBD1 or TRBD2 (7 bases each). Germline assignment: CDR1 SGHVS and CDR2 FNYEAQ. Trimming took off 5 bases at V and 7 bases at J, with 18 bases between the two ends. The CDR3 runs to 15 residues. The CDR3 reads CASSPGGAGLNEQFF. CDR3 DNA sequence: TGTGCCAGCAGCCCAGGGGGGGCGGGACTAAATGAGCAGTTCTTC.

This clonotype was counted only a few times. CDR3 region: CASSPRIGRGTEAFF. As DNA, the CDR3 is TGTGCCAGCAGCCCCCGTATAGGCAGGGGGACTGAAGCTTTCTTT. The chain uses TRBV7-2 and TRBJ1-1; 7 bases are a match to TRBD1. Germline V lookup: CDR1 SGHTA, CDR2 FQGNSA. The CDR3 consists of 15 residues. After removal of 5 bases from V and 5 bases from J, the junction contained 11 bases not matched to a gene.

This chain connects TRBV5-1 to TRBJ1-6, with D possibly matching TRBD1 (6 bases). Looked up from germline, CDR1 is SGHRS and CDR2 is YFSETQ. The CDR3 has 16 amino acids. Trimming removed 3 bases from V and 5 bases from J, with 15 bases in between. CDR3 in DNA: TGCGCCAGCAGCTCCCAAGGGGGACTCAATAATTCACCCCTCCACTTT. The encoded protein is CASSSQGGLNNSPLHF.

V usage is TRBV29-1 and J usage is TRBJ1-2; a weak D match, TRBD1 (6 bases). The CDR3 consists of 12 residues. Germline CDR1 and CDR2: SQVTM and ANQGSEA. Trimming took off 4 bases at V and 4 bases at J, with 10 bases between the two ends. CDR3 in DNA: TGCAGCGTTGGGGGGACAACCTATGGCTACACCTTC. Encoded protein: CSVGGTTYGYTF.

Notes on this clonotype: With a much larger clone just one base away, this may be a read error. This chain links TRBV29-1 with TRBJ2-1, with 9 bases fitting TRBD2. The V gene's germline CDR1 is SQVTM and CDR2 ANQGSEA. The CDR3 is 14 amino acids. J was trimmed by 7 bases and V by 7 bases; bases with no gene match: 11. The CDR3 sequence: CSAKTSGSGNEQFF. The CDR3 DNA is TGCAGCGCTAAGACTAGCGGATCAGGGAATGAGCAGTTCTTC.

Concerning this clonotype: An end of the junction differs from the germline gene, which may be a read error. This chain joins TRBV5-1 and TRBJ2-1, with D tentatively TRBD1 (5 bases). This CDR3 spans 15 amino acids. CDR1 is SGHRS, CDR2 YFSETQ, per germline. CDR3 sequence: CAGRIGHVTANEQFF. The CDR3, as DNA: TGCGCCGGCAGAATAGGACACGTCACGGCCAATGAGCAGTTCTTC. Full variable domain (outside the CDR3, taken from reference TRBV5-1 and TRBJ2-1): KAGVTQTPRYLIKTRGQQVTLSCSPISGHRSVSWYQQTPGQGLQFLFEYFSETQRNKGNFPGRFSGRQFSNSRSEMNVSTLELGDSALYLCAGRIGHVTANEQFFGPGTRLTVL.

This clonotype was seen more than once but under ten times. The V gene is TRBV6-6, the J gene TRBJ1-3; possibly TRBD1 for D (6 bases). Trimming stripped 0 bases from V and 4 bases from J, with 7 bases between. The CDR3 is made up of 14 amino acids. CDR1 MNHNY and CDR2 SVGAGI come from the germline V gene (reference sequence). CDR3 sequence (DNA): TGTGCCAGCAGTTACTCCAGGGGAGGAAACACCATATATTTT. Protein sequence: CASSYSRGGNTIYF.

The chain employs TRBV29-1 and TRBJ1-2, with TRBD1 matching over 9 bases. The V gene end was trimmed by 3 bases and the J gene end by 5 bases; junction bases not matched to a gene: 4. The germline V gene encodes CDR1 SQVTM and CDR2 ANQGSEA. CDR3 length: 13 amino acids. The CDR3 reads CSVDPGQGYGYTF. The CDR3 DNA follows: TGCAGCGTTGACCCGGGACAGGGTTATGGCTACACCTTC.

The V and J genes are TRBV27 and TRBJ1-5; no clear D. The CDR3 extends over 15 amino acids. Deletions cut 6 bases from V and 3 bases from J, with 15 bases between. Per the germline V gene, CDR1 is MNHEY and CDR2 is SMNVEV (reference sequence). The CDR3 coding sequence is TGTGCCAGCAGCCATGCGCCGGGAGTCAATCAGCCCCAGCATTTT. Translation: CASSHAPGVNQPQHF.

This clonotype occurred many times. This chain connects TRBV2 to TRBJ2-7; D is unclear. This CDR3 is built from 13 residues. CDR1 is SNHLY, CDR2 FYNNEI, per germline. V shed 3 bases and J shed 6 bases, with 12 bases lying between them. The DNA of the CDR3 is TGTGCCAGCAGTGATTTTGGTCCTAGCGAGCAGTACTTC. Residues: CASSDFGPSEQYF.

The CDR3, as DNA: TGTGCCATCAGTGAGGCGCCCCAGAGCAATGAGCAGTTCTTC. It encodes CAISEAPQSNEQFF. The rearrangement joins TRBV10-3 to TRBJ2-1, with D uncertain. The CDR3 contains 14 residues. Trimming left V 2 bases short and J 6 bases short, with 11 bases between. The germline V gene has CDR1 ENHRY and CDR2 SYGVKD.

This clonotype was observed a few times. The J gene is TRBJ2-2, the V gene TRBV7-9, with D maybe TRBD2 (6 bases). CDR1 is SEHNR and CDR2 is FQNEAQ in the germline V gene (reference sequence). Trimming cost V 5 bases and J 3 bases, with 16 bases left between them. The CDR3 extends over 16 amino acids. CDR3 sequence: CASSASLWEDTGELFF. As DNA, the CDR3 is TGTGCCAGCAGCGCCAGCCTGTGGGAGGACACCGGGGAGCTGTTTTTT.

This clonotype has ten or more counts. The V and J genes are TRBV12-3 or TRBV12-4 and TRBJ1-2; 7 nucleotides line up with TRBD1. CDR3 length equals 13 residues. V shed 6 bases, J shed 4 bases, and the junction held 5 bases outside the gene matches. The CDR3 protein is CASRRQGVYGYTF. The CDR3 DNA follows: TGTGCCAGCAGGAGACAGGGAGTCTATGGCTACACCTTC.

On this clonotype itself: This may arise from a read error, as a much more abundant clone is one base away. The chain links TRBV5-1 to TRBJ2-7; possibly TRBD1 for D (5 bases). Germline V CDR1 and CDR2: SGHRS, YFSETQ. The CDR3 consists of 13 residues. The CDR3 loop reads CVSSLTSGSEQYF. The CDR3 coding sequence is TGCGTCAGCAGCTTGACCTCAGGGTCCGAGCAGTACTTC.

This clonotype was counted a few times. The rearrangement uses TRBV20-1 and TRBJ2-4; D is perhaps TRBD2 (5 bases). The assigned J gene may be wrong: the sequence end matches TRBJ2-7 better. The CDR3 spans 14 residues. Germline CDR1 and CDR2: DFQATT and SNEGSKA (reference sequence). Here the CDR3 reads CSAGEAGNAREQYF. CDR3 DNA: TGCAGTGCTGGTGAGGCGGGCAACGCTCGCGAGCAGTACTTC.

The gene calls are TRBV14 and TRBJ2-7; a possible D gene is TRBD1 (6 bases). The germline V gene has CDR1 SGHDN and CDR2 FVKESK. Trimming removed 4 bases at V and 3 bases at J, with 16 bases between. CDR3 size: 15 residues. The CDR3 DNA follows: TGTGCCAGCAGCCTCTCTGGGACACTTTTCTACGAGCAGTACTTC. It encodes CASSLSGTLFYEQYF. Drawing the rest from reference TRBV14 and TRBJ2-7, the complete variable domain is EAGVTQFPSHSVIEKGQTVTLRCDPISGHDNLYWYRRVMGKEIKFLLHFVKESKQDESGMPNNRFLAERTGGTYSTLKVQPAELEDSGVYFCASSLSGTLFYEQYFGPGTRLTVT.

This clonotype was observed a few times. This chain links TRBV20-1 with TRBJ1-2; no reliable D call. V gave up 6 bases and J gave up 2 bases, with 13 bases separating them. Germline V gives CDR1 DFQATT, CDR2 SNEGSKA (reference sequence). The CDR3 spans 13 residues. The CDR3 loop is CSASVGQNYGYTF. The CDR3, as DNA: TGCAGTGCATCCGTGGGCCAGAACTATGGCTACACCTTC.

The chain employs TRBV10-3 and TRBJ2-7; 8 nucleotides match TRBD1. The germline V gene has CDR1 ENHRY and CDR2 SYGVKD. Germline trimming cut 6 bases from V and 3 bases from J; bases unmatched to any gene: 7. The length of the CDR3 is 14 residues. The CDR3 loop reads CAISPGQDVYEQYF. The CDR3 DNA follows: TGTGCCATCAGCCCGGGACAGGACGTCTACGAGCAGTACTTC.

In its sample, this clonotype was seen many times. The V and J genes are TRBV20-1 and TRBJ1-1, with a weak D call TRBD1 (6 bases). There are 17 residues in the CDR3. Looked up from germline, CDR1 is DFQATT and CDR2 is SNEGSKA (reference sequence). V lost 0 bases and J 0 bases, leaving 17 bases between the germline ends. This chain's CDR3 is CSARDLSQGSMNTEAFF. The CDR3 coding sequence is TGCAGTGCTAGAGATCTCTCGCAGGGGAGCATGAACACTGAAGCTTTCTTT.

The rearrangement joins TRBV15 to TRBJ2-2; either TRBD1 or TRBD2 may supply D (5 bases each). The length of the CDR3 is 15 residues. The V gene's germline CDR1 is LNHNV and CDR2 YYDKDF (reference sequence). Trimming removed 0 bases at V and 6 bases at J, with 11 bases between. The CDR3 protein is CATSREGEGAGELFF. As DNA, the CDR3 is TGTGCCACCAGCAGAGAGGGGGAAGGGGCCGGGGAGCTGTTTTTT.

This clonotype appeared many times. The rearrangement uses TRBV27 and TRBJ1-2; D may be TRBD1 (5 bases). Trimming removed 3 bases from V and 7 bases from J, with 15 bases in between. Germline V CDR1 and CDR2: MNHEY, SMNVEV (reference sequence). This CDR3 is 14 amino acids long. DNA of the CDR3: TGTGCCAGCAGTTTCACAGGAGTGGAGGGTGGCTACACCTTC. Encoded protein: CASSFTGVEGGYTF.

This chain uses TRBV6-5 with TRBJ1-6; D is perhaps TRBD1 (6 bases). Trimming left V 2 bases short and J 8 bases short, with 19 bases between. The CDR3 is made up of 17 amino acids. Looked up from germline, CDR1 is MNHEY and CDR2 is SVGAGI. The DNA for the CDR3 is TGTGCCAGCAGTTACCCTCCCGGGGGGCTCATCGATTCACCCCTCCACTTT. Amino acid sequence: CASSYPPGGLIDSPLHF.

The gene calls are TRBV20-1 and TRBJ2-2; 8 bases map to TRBD2. With 1 base clipped from V and 7 bases from J, the junction kept 8 bases outside the gene matches. CDR3 size: 15 residues. Looked up from germline, CDR1 is DFQATT and CDR2 is SNEGSKA (reference sequence). Written as DNA, the CDR3 is TGCAGTGCTAGAGTAGCGGGGATACGGGGCGGGGAGCTGTTTTTT. This encodes CSARVAGIRGGELFF.

J is TRBJ2-7 and V is TRBV12-3 or TRBV12-4; TRBD2 is a possible D gene (5 bases). The CDR3 extends over 11 amino acids. The V gene lost 7 bases and the J gene lost 7 bases, with 11 bases spanning the gap. CDR3 coding DNA: TGTGCCAGCACGGAGGTGGGTGAGCAGTACTTC. Its translation: CASTEVGEQYF.